This T cell receptor beta chain was sequenced during a study of technical replicates of blood from a handful of donors. Generated by immunoSEQ multiplex PCR, the TCRdb table keeps only in-frame clones and is missing some. The profile shows about 79,000 clones, 94% of them singletons. Germline V gene sequence: CDR1 SGHTS, CDR2 YDEGEE. The CDR3 contains 16 residues. The V end lost 4 bases, the J end lost 4 bases, and 20 bases lay between the germline ends. The chain combines TRBV5-8 with TRBJ1-2; D ambiguous. The receptor's source is a human donor in good health. The specimen was T cells isolated from PBMCs. The CDR3 DNA follows: TGTGCCAGCAGCGCGAGACTCTCTCCGGTAAGCTATGGCTACACCTTC. Its protein is CASSARLSPVSYGYTF.